The rows below give T cell receptor beta chains drawn from one sample of a study of Ad26.COV2.S vaccination and SARS-CoV-2 variants. Assay: immunoSEQ multiplex PCR; the TCRdb copy retains only in-frame clones and omits some. The top ten clones hold 1.9% of a sample with approximately 300,000 clones, around 84% of them seen once. This sample comprised peripheral blood, obtained in a trial of Ad26.COV2.S vaccine versus placebo. All receptors derive from a person between 18 and 59 years old who received the Ad26.COV2.S COVID-19 vaccine or a placebo. Each CDR3 is given without its conserved first and last residue.

V gene	J gene	CDR3 protein
TRBV6-5	TRBJ1-5	ASARDSTGQPQH
TRBV7-9	TRBJ1-5	ASSFARGVNNQPQH
TRBV5-1	TRBJ2-2	ASSLEDRGLGGELF
TRBV7-6	TRBJ1-1	ASSPIWGGDRNENTEAF
TRBV7-8	TRBJ1-6	ASSPGTAPLH
TRBV18	TRBJ1-1	ASSSISRGHTEAF
TRBV18	TRBJ1-2	ASSSGVNYGYT
TRBV7-2	TRBJ1-6	ASSLQGNSGSPLH
TRBV21-1	TRBJ1-1	ASSLTGEDTEAF
TRBV6-1	TRBJ1-2	ASSEVGRGPGYT
TRBV6-2/TRBV6-3	TRBJ2-2	ASSDGQADTGELF
TRBV5-1	TRBJ1-2	ASSPTLEGYT
TRBV3-1/TRBV3-2	TRBJ2-1	ASSQEEVDSYNEQF
TRBV25-1	TRBJ2-5	ASSPFSAEETQY
TRBV15	TRBJ2-5	ATSSAPLGGETQY
TRBV7-2	TRBJ1-5	ASSLVQGRNQPQH
TRBV9	TRBJ2-5	ASGGTTLAETQY
TRBV5-1	TRBJ2-3	ASSTYGTSGTDTQY
TRBV18	TRBJ2-1	ASSPAVVGTGPNEQF
TRBV6-5	TRBJ1-3	ASSPTGTGNTIY
TRBV20-1	TRBJ1-2	SASRDSVSHGYT
TRBV10-3	TRBJ1-5	AISASGQGDQPQH
TRBV10-3	TRBJ1-2	AISELTVLGYT
TRBV4-2	TRBJ1-4	ASSRGGGKNEKLF
TRBV12-1	TRBJ2-1	ASSPYLRGGPPRDNEQF
TRBV10-2	TRBJ2-2	ASQPAGELF
TRBV3-1/TRBV3-2	TRBJ2-2	ASSQDSEGWELF
TRBV6-5	TRBJ1-2	ASRYPGTGGGGGYT
TRBV5-1	TRBJ2-3	ASSLERGSTDTQY
TRBV12-3/TRBV12-4	TRBJ1-2	ASSWTGLYGYT
TRBV10-3	TRBJ1-1	AISEGGTYTEAF
TRBV4-1	TRBJ2-1	ASSRPPSAVPNNEQF
TRBV7-9	TRBJ1-1	ASSLGSAGATF
TRBV18	TRBJ1-1	ASSPQGMNTEAF
TRBV7-6	TRBJ2-5	ASSLPETGYQETQY
TRBV18	TRBJ2-7	ASSPSRRTYEQY
TRBV5-5	TRBJ2-2	ASRSGGITGELF
TRBV7-2	TRBJ2-5	ASSFSSGGAPSQETQY
TRBV11-2	TRBJ2-1	ASSRAGNSYNEQF
TRBV30	TRBJ2-7	AWSPSGPIYEQY
TRBV5-1	TRBJ1-2	ASSLAGPNYGYT
TRBV5-1	TRBJ1-2	ASNTGTGGNYGYT
TRBV2	TRBJ1-6	ASRGTGENSPLH
TRBV5-8	TRBJ2-1	ASSSARDRTVDEQF
TRBV27	TRBJ2-1	ASSTGLTYNEQF